The rows below give T cell receptor beta chains drawn from one sample of a study of molecular identifiers for immune sequencing clone quantification. MiXCR, applied by TCRdb to the PCR reads, yields one record per CDR3 protein. Of more than 450,000 distinct CDR3 sequences listed, about a fifth are singletons. Sequencing was done on a sample of naive CD8+ T cells from blood, with Jurkat cell RNA spiked in. All receptors derive from a human donor in good health. Some libraries in this study had Jurkat cell RNA spiked in. Both conserved end residues are part of each CDR3.

length | V | CDR3
14 | TRBV24-1 | CATSERGPSSEQFF
17 | TRBV12-3/TRBV12-4 | CASSLEGTPFPTDTQYF
16 | TRBV2 | CASSDVGRGGNQPQHF
14 | TRBV4-2 | CASRPVQGLYEQYF
12 | TRBV20-1 | CSALLPVGGQYF
14 | TRBV28 | CASSSYYGNQPQHF
13 | TRBV6-5 | CASSPGGSGELFF
15 | TRBV28 | CASKVARGNSETQYF
13 | TRBV5-4 | CASSLYNEYEQYF
16 | TRBV10-3 | CSISETGTPDEEKLFF
16 | TRBV13 | CASSSGQLSGANVLTF
18 | TRBV27 | CASSLYRGLPGMNTEAFF
16 | TRBV7-9 | CASSLVGGRGTDTQYF